This TCR beta chain was documented in a study of T cells in Graves' hyperthyroidism and ophthalmopathy. Diagnostic assessment was based on clinical symptoms, serum thyroxine and TRAb, thyroid ultrasound and orbital computed tomography. Amplified TCR beta CDR3 regions derived from RNA transcripts. A set of HTBI primers served as the primers for a first-round RT-PCR of the TCR CDR3. TCRdb fed the multiplex PCR reads into MiXCR, producing one record per CDR3 protein. The sample contains around 300,000 distinct CDR3 sequences, approximately 15% of which appear only once. The CDR3 consists of 13 residues. Trimming removed 3 bases at V and 6 bases at J, with 12 bases between. Looked up from germline, CDR1 is GTSNPN and CDR2 is SVGIG (reference sequence). This clonotype showed up just a few times.

The sample was blood. The chain uses TRBV30 and TRBJ2-4, with D hard to call. The TCR sequence derives from a woman aged 40 to 50 with Graves' ophthalmopathy. CDR3 amino acids: CAWRSWSVNIQYF. CDR3 sequence (DNA): TGTGCCTGGAGATCTTGGAGTGTAAACATTCAGTACTTC.